One and the same sample provided the 7 T cell receptor beta chains below, sequenced in a study of CD4 T cells in relation to SARS-CoV-2 and coronaviruses. Assay: immunoSEQ multiplex PCR; the TCRdb copy retains only in-frame clones and omits some. The sample yields tens of thousands of clones, about 95% seen once. The unexposed donors gave CD4+ T cells in about 2011-2018, prior to COVID-19. Source material: naive CD4+ T cells from PBMCs. Subset meaning: naive CD4+ T cells isolated by negative enrichment. These receptors were taken from a human donor in good health.

The rearrangement uses TRBV7-8 and TRBJ1-5, with TRBD1 identical over 7 bases. CDR1 and CDR2 (germline): SGHVS, FQNEAQ. J gave up 4 bases and V 4 bases, and 4 bases lay outside the gene matches. The CDR3 is 14 residues long. CDR3 residues: CASSSTQGNQPQHF. DNA of the CDR3: TGTGCCAGCAGCTCCACACAGGGGAATCAGCCCCAGCATTTT.

This sequence joins TRBV28 and TRBJ2-3, with D hard to call. Trimming removed 7 bases from V and 2 bases from J, with 13 bases in between. Germline V CDR1 and CDR2: MDHEN, SYDVKM. The CDR3 loop spans 14 amino acids. The CDR3 DNA is TGTGCCAGCAAGATAGGGCCAGCCACAGATACGCAGTATTTT. Translated, it gives CASKIGPATDTQYF.

The V gene is TRBV28, the J gene TRBJ2-7; tentatively, D is TRBD1 or TRBD2 (6 bases each). Germline V gives CDR1 MDHEN, CDR2 SYDVKM. Trimming cost V 8 bases and J 0 bases, with 20 bases left between them. The CDR3 contains 16 residues. CDR3 bases: TGTGCCAGCGGGACACCGGGACTTACAAGCTCCTACGAGCAGTACTTC. Its translation is CASGTPGLTSSYEQYF.

The chain joins TRBV30 to TRBJ2-1; no clear D gene. The V end lost 1 base, the J end lost 4 bases, and 8 bases lay between the germline ends. Germline loops: CDR1 GTSNPN, CDR2 SVGIG (reference sequence). There are 13 residues in the CDR3. CDR3 sequence (DNA): TGTGCCTGGAGTGGTATTTCGTACAATGAGCAGTTCTTC. As protein: CAWSGISYNEQFF.

This chain links TRBV5-1 with TRBJ2-2, with 9 nucleotides matching TRBD1. Per germline, CDR1 SGHRS and CDR2 YFSETQ. The CDR3 loop spans 16 amino acids. The J segment lost 5 bases and the V segment lost 9 bases, leaving 14 bases of the junction unmatched. CDR3 sequence: CATSNGGTGQTGELFF. In DNA, the CDR3 is TGCGCCACCTCCAACGGCGGGACAGGGCAAACCGGGGAGCTGTTTTTT.

The chain uses TRBV4-1 and TRBJ1-6; D uncertain. The CDR3 length is 14 residues. The V end was cut by 6 bases, the J end by 6 bases, with 12 bases between. In germline, CDR1 is MGHRA, CDR2 YSYEKL. The CDR3 loop is CASRTSEVNSPLHF. The CDR3 DNA reads as TGCGCCAGCAGGACTAGTGAGGTTAATTCACCCCTCCACTTT.

This chain connects TRBV5-1 to TRBJ2-3; no definite D call. The V end lost 1 base, the J end lost 0 bases, and 9 bases lay between the germline ends. Germline-derived CDR1 and CDR2 are SGHRS and YFSETQ. The CDR3 consists of 15 residues. The CDR3 loop is CASSLSPSSTDTQYF. CDR3 coding DNA: TGCGCCAGCAGCTTGTCCCCCAGTAGCACAGATACGCAGTATTTT.